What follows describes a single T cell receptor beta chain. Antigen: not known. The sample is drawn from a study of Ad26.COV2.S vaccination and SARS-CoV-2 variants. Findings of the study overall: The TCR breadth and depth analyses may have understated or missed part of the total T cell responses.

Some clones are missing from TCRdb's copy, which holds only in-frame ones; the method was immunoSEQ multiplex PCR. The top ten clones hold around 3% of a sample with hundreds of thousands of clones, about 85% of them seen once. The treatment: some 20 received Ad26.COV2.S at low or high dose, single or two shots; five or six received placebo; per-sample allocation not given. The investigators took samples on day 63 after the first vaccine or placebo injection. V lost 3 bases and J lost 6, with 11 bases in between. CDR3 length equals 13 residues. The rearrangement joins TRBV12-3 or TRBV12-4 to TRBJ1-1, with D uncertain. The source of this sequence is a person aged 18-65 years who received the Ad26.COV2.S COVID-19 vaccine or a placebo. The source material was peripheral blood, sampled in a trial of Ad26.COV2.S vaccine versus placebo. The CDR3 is CASSFGGIAEAFF. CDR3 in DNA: TGTGCCAGCAGTTTTGGAGGTATAGCTGAAGCTTTCTTT.